This T cell receptor (beta chain) was recovered during a study of early T cells in non-severe SARS-CoV-2 infection (dated by TCRdb to 2020 to 2023). Study-wide context: Because TCR sequencing relied on bulk RNA taken from unsorted whole blood, pairing of alpha and beta chains was not possible.

What the study reported, not specific to this receptor: VDJdb matching was skewed toward anti-spike CD8 responses and likely underestimated virus-specific expansions, missing private and CD4 specificities.

Library preparation employed 5' RACE. The reads were generated on a NextSeq 500. To correct for sequencing error and PCR bias, the TCR library protocol tagged individual cDNA molecules with unique molecular identifiers. Sequencing covered both TCR alpha and beta chains, and within each sample the abundances of alpha and beta sequences were tightly co-correlated. For the original study's pipeline: Decombinator V4 was used to perform V gene, J gene and CDR3 annotation of TCR sequences. Expanded TCRs were defined as changing significantly between any two time points under a Poisson model with p below 0.0001. TCR abundances were normalised to the total number of TCRs sequenced in each sample and reported as counts per million. TRAV1-2 paired with TRAJ12, TRAJ20 or TRAJ33 defined MAIT TCRs, while TRAV10 paired with TRAJ18 defined iNKT TCRs. VDJdb, accessed 1 November 2021, was searched for CMV, EBV and SARS-CoV-2 annotated TCRs, with TCRs annotated for multiple antigens excluded. In TCRdb, the public reads were trimmed at Q25 with fastp and aligned with MiXCR, with productive beta chains retained. When rows share a CDR3 protein, they turn into one entry using the most common DNA and genes. The V and J calls were determined by TCRdb, not by the authors. For this sample there are about 33,000 distinct CDR3 sequences; 5% appear just once. The top ten hold 11% to 15% of the sample.

The CDR3 has 14 amino acids, counting the end cysteine and phenylalanine. The entry retains the CDR3 DNA only, 42 bases that are in frame from base 1. V and J lose 1 base and 2 bases, and a span of 8 bases separates them. CDR1 SGHTA and CDR2 FQGNSA are derived from the germline V gene. The study was a case-control design nested within a healthcare worker cohort in London, UK, with weekly nasopharyngeal swab PCR tests and blood sampling. Healthcare workers were enrolled in the week of the UK lockdown, from 23 to 31 March 2020, and were followed every week for up to roughly 15 weeks. Details on this clonotype: Its antigen is still unknown. The record has no base qualities; no much larger clone is one base away.

The origin of this receptor is an adult who was a healthcare worker with PCR-confirmed SARS-CoV-2 infection or an uninfected control (not recorded which). The specimen sequenced was whole blood. The chain employs TRBV7-2 and TRBJ1-2, with the D gene call left open. The sequence in DNA is TGTGCCAGCAGCTTAGGGGCAGGCAACTATGGCTACACCTTC. Translated, this gives CASSLGAGNYGYTF.